This is a list of T cell receptor beta chains from one sample in a study of high-grade serous ovarian cancer treatment subgroups. Assay used: immunoSEQ multiplex PCR; TCRdb lists only in-frame clones, some missing. The sample carries 900 or so clones, approximately 80% recorded once. The sequenced material came from tumor tissue. Every receptor here comes from a human donor with high-grade serous ovarian cancer. Both conserved end residues are trimmed from each CDR3.

v_call	j_call	cdr3_length	cdr3_aa
TRBV7-9	TRBJ2-3	13	ASRLRDFPTDTQY
TRBV29-1	TRBJ1-4	10	SVRSTNEKLF
TRBV4-3	TRBJ1-3	14	ASSQDFGSSGNTIY
TRBV4-1	TRBJ1-5	13	ASSQVQGTNQPQH
TRBV28	TRBJ1-2	12	ASRGRTANYGYT
TRBV15	TRBJ1-6	13	ATSSHSAGSSPLH
TRBV4-1	TRBJ2-5	11	ASSQDARATQY
TRBV5-1	TRBJ1-1	13	ASSWGGQLNTEAF
TRBV7-6	TRBJ1-3	13	ASSVYDRAGNTIY
TRBV20-1	TRBJ2-5	9	SASREETQY
TRBV6-6	TRBJ1-1	11	ASSYKGFTEAF
TRBV19	TRBJ1-6	12	ASSITGTNSPLH
TRBV28	TRBJ1-6	13	ASSKGTGKNSPLH
TRBV7-7	TRBJ2-2	14	ASSLGAGGPPGELF
TRBV15	TRBJ2-7	12	ATSRTSDPDEQY
TRBV29-1	TRBJ1-2	11	SVVQGSPGGYT